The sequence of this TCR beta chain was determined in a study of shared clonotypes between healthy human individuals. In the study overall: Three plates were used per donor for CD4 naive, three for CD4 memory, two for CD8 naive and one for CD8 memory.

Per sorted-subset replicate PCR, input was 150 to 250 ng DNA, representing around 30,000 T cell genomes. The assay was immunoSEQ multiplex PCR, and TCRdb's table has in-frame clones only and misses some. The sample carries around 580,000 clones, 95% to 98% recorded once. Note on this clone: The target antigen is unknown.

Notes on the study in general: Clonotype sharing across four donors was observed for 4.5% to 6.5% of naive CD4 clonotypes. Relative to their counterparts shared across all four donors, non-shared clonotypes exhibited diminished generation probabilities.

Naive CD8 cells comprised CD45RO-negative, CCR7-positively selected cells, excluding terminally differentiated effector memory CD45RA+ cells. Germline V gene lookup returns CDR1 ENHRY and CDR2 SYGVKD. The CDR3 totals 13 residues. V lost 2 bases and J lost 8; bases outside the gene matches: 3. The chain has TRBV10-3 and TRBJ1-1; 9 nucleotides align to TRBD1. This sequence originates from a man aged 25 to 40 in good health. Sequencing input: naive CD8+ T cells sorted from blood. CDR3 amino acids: CAISEGQGTEAFF. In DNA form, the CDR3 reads TGTGCCATCAGTGAGGGACAGGGGACGGAAGCTTTCTTT.